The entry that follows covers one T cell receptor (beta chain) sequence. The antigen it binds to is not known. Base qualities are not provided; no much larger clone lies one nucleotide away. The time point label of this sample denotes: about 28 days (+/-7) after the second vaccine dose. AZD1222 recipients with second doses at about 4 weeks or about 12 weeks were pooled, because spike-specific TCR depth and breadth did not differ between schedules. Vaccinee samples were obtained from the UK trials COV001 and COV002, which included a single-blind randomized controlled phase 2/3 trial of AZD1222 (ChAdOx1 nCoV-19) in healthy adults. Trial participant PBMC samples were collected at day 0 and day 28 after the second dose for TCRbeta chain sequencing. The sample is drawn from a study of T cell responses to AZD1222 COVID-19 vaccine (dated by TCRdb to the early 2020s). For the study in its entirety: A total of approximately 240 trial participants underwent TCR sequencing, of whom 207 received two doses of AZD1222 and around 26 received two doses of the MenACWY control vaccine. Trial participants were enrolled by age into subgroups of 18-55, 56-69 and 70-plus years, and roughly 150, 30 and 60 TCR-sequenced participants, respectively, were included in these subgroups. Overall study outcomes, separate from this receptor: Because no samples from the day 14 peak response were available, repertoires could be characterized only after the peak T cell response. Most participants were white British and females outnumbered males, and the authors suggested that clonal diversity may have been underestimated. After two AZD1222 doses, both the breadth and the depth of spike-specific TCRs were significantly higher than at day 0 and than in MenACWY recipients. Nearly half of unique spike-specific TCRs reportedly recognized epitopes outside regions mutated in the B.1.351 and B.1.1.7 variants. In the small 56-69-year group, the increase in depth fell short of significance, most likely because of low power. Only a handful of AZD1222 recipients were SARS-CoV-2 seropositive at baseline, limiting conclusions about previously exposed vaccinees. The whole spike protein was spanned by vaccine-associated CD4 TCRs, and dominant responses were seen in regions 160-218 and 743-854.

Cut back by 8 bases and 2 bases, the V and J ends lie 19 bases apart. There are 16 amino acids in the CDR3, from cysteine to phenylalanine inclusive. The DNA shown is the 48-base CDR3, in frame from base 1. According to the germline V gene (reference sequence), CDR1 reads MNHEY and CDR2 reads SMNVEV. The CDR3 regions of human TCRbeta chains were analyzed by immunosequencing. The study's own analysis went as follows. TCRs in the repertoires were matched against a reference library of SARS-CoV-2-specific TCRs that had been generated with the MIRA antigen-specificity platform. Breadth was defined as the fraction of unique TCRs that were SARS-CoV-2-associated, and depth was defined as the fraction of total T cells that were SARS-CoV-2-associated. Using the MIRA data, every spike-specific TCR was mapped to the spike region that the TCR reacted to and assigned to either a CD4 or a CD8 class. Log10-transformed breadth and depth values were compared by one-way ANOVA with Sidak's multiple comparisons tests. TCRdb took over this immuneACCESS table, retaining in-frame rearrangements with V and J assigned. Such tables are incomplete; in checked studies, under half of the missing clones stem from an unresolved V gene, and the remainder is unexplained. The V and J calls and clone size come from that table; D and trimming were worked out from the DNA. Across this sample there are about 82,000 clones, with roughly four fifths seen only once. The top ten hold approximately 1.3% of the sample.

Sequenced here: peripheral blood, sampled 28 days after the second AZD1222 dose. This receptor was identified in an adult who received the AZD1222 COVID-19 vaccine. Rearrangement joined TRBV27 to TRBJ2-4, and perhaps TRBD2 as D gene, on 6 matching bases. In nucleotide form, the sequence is TGTGCCAGCCGGTCCCCGTTTAGCGGCCCCAAAAACATTCAGTACTTC. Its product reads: CASRSPFSGPKNIQYF.